These 21 T cell receptor beta chains were sequenced from one sample in a study of blood T cell repertoires in COVID-19. This table comes from immunoSEQ multiplex PCR, and its TCRdb copy is limited to in-frame clones, with some not included. The table records roughly 200,000 clones, roughly nine tenths of them present only once. Sequencing used peripheral blood. These receptors came from a man between 65 and 80 years old with acute or convalescent COVID-19.

The chain links TRBV4-3 to TRBJ2-7; D remains unclear. Germline loops: CDR1 LGHNA, CDR2 YSLEER. V was trimmed by 3 bases and J by 3 bases, leaving 9 bases between them. CDR3 length: 13 amino acids. The DNA for the CDR3 is TGCGCCAGCAGCCAGCGGCTGGGCTACGAGCAGTACTTC. It yields the protein CASSQRLGYEQYF.

V usage is TRBV28 and J usage is TRBJ2-3; D is undetermined. The CDR3 is 12 residues long. CDR1 is MDHEN, CDR2 SYDVKM, per germline. V gave up 6 bases and J gave up 6 bases, with 10 bases separating them. Written as DNA, the CDR3 is TGTGCCAGCAGCCCACCGCGGGATACGCAGTATTTT. It codes for CASSPPRDTQYF.

This clone was picked up a small number of times. This chain connects TRBV2 to TRBJ1-4; D may be TRBD1 (6 bases). The CDR3 extends over 14 amino acids. Germline V gene sequence: CDR1 SNHLY, CDR2 FYNNEI. V lost 4 bases, J lost 12 bases, and 18 bases lay in between. The CDR3 nucleotides read TGTGCCAGCAGTGCCGCGGGGGCGAAGGGACAACTGTTTTTT. It codes for CASSAAGAKGQLFF. The whole variable domain, filled in from reference TRBV2 and TRBJ1-4, reads EPEVTQTPSHQVTQMGQEVILRCVPISNHLYFYWYRQILGQKVEFLVSFYNNEISEKSEIFDDQFSVERPDGSNFTLKIRSTKLEDSAMYFCASSAAGAKGQLFFGSGTQLSVL.

The chain links TRBV9 to TRBJ2-1; a weak D match, TRBD2 (5 bases). Germline CDR1 is SGDLS and CDR2 is YYNGEE. This CDR3 spans 13 amino acids. V lost 3 bases, J lost 9 bases, and 13 bases lay in between. The CDR3 DNA is TGTGCCAGCAGCGGAAATTACCGGGGTGAGCAGTTCTTC. This codes for CASSGNYRGEQFF. Combining the CDR3 with reference TRBV9 and TRBJ2-1 gives the whole variable domain DSGVTQTPKHLITATGQRVTLRCSPRSGDLSVYWYQQSLDQGLQFLIQYYNGEERAKGNILERFSAQQFPDLHSELNLSSLELGDSALYFCASSGNYRGEQFFGPGTRLTVL.

The genes are TRBV5-5 and TRBJ1-6; weak D call: TRBD1 (5 bases). Germline assignment: CDR1 SGHKS and CDR2 YYEKEE (reference sequence). The CDR3 has 16 amino acids. V was clipped by 0 bases and J by 10 bases, with 17 bases between them. The CDR3 nucleotides are TGTGCCAGCAGCTTGGCTCTGTTGCAGGGCCAGTCACCCCTCCACTTT. Its translation: CASSLALLQGQSPLHF.

The gene calls are TRBV3-1 (or the pseudogene TRBV3-2) and TRBJ1-6; no reliable D call. V was trimmed by 4 bases and J by 7 bases, leaving 8 bases between them. This CDR3 is 13 amino acids long. Germline-derived CDR1 and CDR2 are LGHDT and YNNKEL (reference sequence). CDR3 amino acids: CASSPYENSPLHF. CDR3 nucleotide sequence: TGTGCCAGCAGCCCATATGAGAATTCACCCCTCCACTTT.

V usage is TRBV19 and J usage is TRBJ2-2; D is perhaps TRBD2 (5 bases). The CDR3 extends over 16 amino acids. V was clipped by 3 bases and J by 0 bases, with 11 bases between them. Germline CDR1 reads LNHDA; CDR2 reads SQIVND (reference sequence). CDR3 DNA sequence: TGTGCCAGTAGTATCCTAGCACCGACGAACACCGGGGAGCTGTTTTTT. Protein: CASSILAPTNTGELFF.

This chain links TRBV18 with TRBJ1-3; 8 bases are shared with TRBD1. CDR3 length: 16 residues. With 6 bases clipped from V and 0 bases from J, the junction kept 7 bases outside the gene matches. Germline V gives CDR1 KGHSH, CDR2 LQKENI. The CDR3 loop reads CASSRGQASSGNTIYF. The CDR3 coding sequence is TGTGCCAGCTCGCGGGGACAGGCCAGCTCTGGAAACACCATATATTTT.

This chain connects TRBV6-6 to TRBJ1-2; 9 bases agree with TRBD1. This CDR3 comprises 14 residues. The J segment lost 7 bases and the V segment lost 6 bases, leaving 9 bases of the junction unmatched. CDR1 is MNHNY and CDR2 is SVGAGI in the germline V gene (reference sequence). The CDR3 spells CASRLQGAISGYTF. The CDR3 nucleotides read TGTGCCAGCAGGCTACAGGGGGCGATTAGTGGCTACACCTTC.

V and J are TRBV6-1 and TRBJ2-2, with D perhaps TRBD1 (5 bases). Germline V gene lookup returns CDR1 MNHNS and CDR2 SASEGT. CDR3 length: 22 amino acids. V was shortened by 0 bases and J by 0 bases, with 26 bases between the two germline ends. The CDR3 is CASSEALYKIQDLTTNTGELFF. In DNA form, the CDR3 reads TGTGCCAGCAGTGAAGCTCTGTATAAGATACAGGACCTAACAACGAACACCGGGGAGCTGTTTTTT.

The sample holds a few counts of this clone. The gene calls are TRBV3-1 (or the pseudogene TRBV3-2) and TRBJ2-5; 14 bases line up with TRBD2. The CDR3 extends over 19 amino acids. Germline values: CDR1 LGHDT, CDR2 YNNKEL (reference sequence). V lost 0 bases to trimming and J lost 4 bases; unmatched junction nucleotides: 10. The CDR3 loop reads CASSQDSTSGRARGETQYF. CDR3 coding DNA: TGTGCCAGCAGCCAAGATTCGACTAGCGGGAGGGCCCGGGGAGAGACCCAGTACTTC.

The chain has TRBV2 and TRBJ2-1; D call uncertain. Germline V CDR1 and CDR2: SNHLY, FYNNEI. The length of the CDR3 is 13 residues. Trimming took off 2 bases at V and 3 bases at J, with 5 bases between the two ends. CDR3 sequence: CASSEIVYNEQFF. The CDR3 DNA is TGTGCCAGCAGTGAAATAGTCTACAATGAGCAGTTCTTC. The entire variable domain, with the rest obtained from reference TRBV2 and TRBJ2-1, is as follows: EPEVTQTPSHQVTQMGQEVILRCVPISNHLYFYWYRQILGQKVEFLVSFYNNEISEKSEIFDDQFSVERPDGSNFTLKIRSTKLEDSAMYFCASSEIVYNEQFFGPGTRLTVL.

The chain employs TRBV2 and TRBJ2-1, with a weak D call TRBD1 (6 bases). CDR1 is SNHLY and CDR2 is FYNNEI in the germline V gene. Trimming removed 6 bases from V and 7 bases from J, with 10 bases in between. The CDR3 consists of 12 residues. CDR3 amino acids: CASSAGENEQFF. The CDR3 DNA follows: TGTGCCAGCAGCGCAGGGGAGAATGAGCAGTTCTTC.

V and J are TRBV28 and TRBJ1-5; maybe TRBD1 (6 bases). Germline CDR1 MDHEN, CDR2 SYDVKM. V lost 5 bases to trimming and J lost 4 bases, with 6 bases between them. This CDR3 has 12 amino acids. CDR3 amino acids: CASSTGNQPQHF. CDR3 in DNA: TGTGCCAGCAGTACAGGGAATCAGCCCCAGCATTTT.

Only one count was recorded for this clone. The genes are TRBV6-2 or TRBV6-3 and TRBJ2-7; TRBD1 is a possible D gene (6 bases). Per the germline V gene, CDR1 is MNHEY and CDR2 is SVGEGT. Trimming took 8 bases from V and 0 from J, leaving 14 bases between them. The CDR3 is 14 residues long. The DNA of the CDR3 is TGTGCCAGCCGCCGGACAGCTTCCTCCTACGAGCAGTACTTC. Protein sequence: CASRRTASSYEQYF.

The CDR3 reads CASSLEGYGNSNQPQHF. The CDR3 DNA is TGTGCCAGCAGCTTAGAAGGTTACGGGAATAGCAATCAGCCCCAGCATTTT. The chain is built from TRBV7-8 and TRBJ1-5, with unresolved D. Trimming pared 1 base from V and 0 bases from J, leaving 13 bases between. Germline V CDR1 and CDR2: SGHVS, FQNEAQ. CDR3 length: 17 residues.

The CDR3: CASSLSSYNEQFF. Here the CDR3 DNA reads TGTGCCAGCAGCCTAAGCTCCTACAATGAGCAGTTCTTC. The chain uses TRBV7-2 and TRBJ2-1; no firm D call. CDR1 is SGHTA and CDR2 is FQGNSA in the germline V gene. V dropped 5 bases and J dropped 0 bases, with 5 bases sitting between them. This CDR3 is built from 13 residues.

This clone occurred a few times. The rearrangement links TRBV4-2 to TRBJ1-4; D ambiguous. Germline assignment: CDR1 LGHNA and CDR2 YNFKEQ. Trimming left V 0 bases short and J 6 bases short, with 11 bases between. The CDR3 contains 15 residues. CDR3 amino acids: CASSQDSGNDEKLFF. Written as DNA, the CDR3 is TGTGCCAGCAGCCAAGACTCGGGGAATGATGAAAAACTGTTTTTT.

The rearrangement joins TRBV5-1 to TRBJ1-1, with D possibly matching TRBD1 (6 bases). Germline V gene data show CDR1 as SGHRS and CDR2 as YFSETQ. The germline V and J ends were trimmed by 4 bases and 1 base, with 8 bases remaining between them. The length of the CDR3 is 13 residues. The CDR3 DNA follows: TGCGCCAGCAGCCTGGACAGGAACACTGAAGCTTTCTTT. Translating gives CASSLDRNTEAFF.

A single count supports this clone. The gene calls are TRBV7-2 and TRBJ2-2; D uncertain. The CDR3 totals 12 residues. V was clipped by 5 bases and J by 4 bases, with 5 bases between them. Looked up from germline, CDR1 is SGHTA and CDR2 is FQGNSA. CDR3 in DNA: TGTGCCAGCAGCCGGTCCACCGGGGAGCTGTTTTTT. This gives the protein CASSRSTGELFF.

The chain employs TRBV24-1 and TRBJ2-7; TRBD1 aligns across 7 bases. This CDR3 comprises 19 residues. Germline V gene data show CDR1 as KGHDR and CDR2 as SFDVKD. Unmatched junction bases numbered 17, after V lost 1 base and J lost 3 bases. CDR3: CATSDFRQGVGSRIYEQYF. CDR3 nucleotides: TGTGCCACCAGTGATTTTCGACAGGGAGTCGGGTCGCGGATCTACGAGCAGTACTTC.